Detailed here is one T cell receptor (beta chain). Its antigen is still unknown. Base qualities are missing; no much larger clone stands one base away. The data originate from a study of T cell responses to AZD1222 COVID-19 vaccine (dated by TCRdb to the early 2020s). General notes on the study: TCR sequencing was performed for fewer than 250 trial participants, of whom about 200 were given two doses of AZD1222 and around 25 were given two doses of MenACWY control vaccine. Enrollment into the trials was organized by age into subgroups of 18-55, 56-69 and 70-plus years, and those subgroups contained 148, 28 and 57 TCR-sequenced participants, respectively. Overall study outcomes, separate from this receptor: A significant rise in spike-specific TCR breadth and depth was observed after two AZD1222 doses relative to day 0 and relative to MenACWY recipients. Participants were mostly white British, with more females than males. The authors suggested clonal diversity may have been underestimated. Reportedly, close to half of the unique spike-specific TCRs recognized epitopes lying outside the regions that are mutated in the B.1.351 and B.1.1.7 variants. The vaccine-associated CD4 TCRs covered the entire spike protein, and the dominant responses fell in regions 160-218 and 743-854. Conclusions about previously exposed vaccinees were limited because only a handful of AZD1222 recipients were SARS-CoV-2 seropositive at baseline. In the small 56-69-year group, the increase in depth fell short of significance, most likely because of low power. No day 14 peak-response samples were available, so repertoires were characterized only after the peak T cell response.

The germline V gene encodes CDR1 LGHDT and CDR2 YNNKEL (reference sequence). Reading from cysteine to phenylalanine, the CDR3 counts 17 amino acids. Just CDR3 DNA is preserved here, 51 bases in frame from base 1. Compared with germline, V lacks 1 base and J lacks 1 base; bases without a gene match: 6. The CDR3 regions of human TCRbeta chains were analyzed by immunosequencing. The study's own analysis went as follows. Repertoire TCRs were matched against a reference library of SARS-CoV-2-specific TCRs generated with the MIRA antigen-specificity platform. Breadth was defined as the fraction of unique TCRs that were SARS-CoV-2-associated. Depth was defined as the fraction of total T cells that were SARS-CoV-2-associated. Using the MIRA data, each spike-specific TCR was mapped to the spike region that the TCR reacts to and placed in a CD4 or CD8 class. Log10-transformed breadth and depth values were compared by one-way ANOVA with Sidak's multiple comparisons tests. The table was pulled from immuneACCESS by TCRdb, which kept in-frame rearrangements only. Such tables lose some clones; where checked, under half of the loss comes from unresolved V genes, and the rest has no known cause. The V and J calls and clone size were taken over from that table, and D and trimming were inferred from the DNA. For this sample the table gives 73,000 or so clones, of which 60% to 85% were detected only once. The top ten clones comprise around 50% of the sample.

The label giving this sample's time point can be read as: about 28 days (+/-7) after the second vaccine dose. AZD1222 recipients whose second dose came at about 4 weeks and those whose second dose came at about 12 weeks were combined into one group, since spike-specific TCR depth and breadth did not differ between the two schedules. Vaccinee samples came from UK trials COV001 and COV002, including a single-blind randomized controlled phase 2/3 trial of AZD1222 (ChAdOx1 nCoV-19) in healthy adults. Trial participant PBMC samples were collected at day 0 and day 28 after the second dose for TCRbeta chain sequencing.

Here the chain combines TRBV3-1 (or the pseudogene TRBV3-2) and TRBJ2-2, and 7 bases in between align with TRBD2. The sequence came from an adult who received the AZD1222 COVID-19 vaccine. Sequenced material: peripheral blood, taken 28 days after the second AZD1222 dose. The DNA is TGTGCCAGCAGCCAAGTTCCGCGGGAGAGGAACACCGGGGAGCTGTTTTTT. This yields the protein CASSQVPRERNTGELFF.